In this sample, the clone carrying this T cell receptor beta chain turned up a few times. Its antigen is not identified. Making the TCR beta libraries involved quantitative 5'-RACE with molecular barcodes. MiXCR, run by TCRdb on the 5' RACE reads, gives a single entry per CDR3 protein. The data show approximately 540,000 distinct CDR3 sequences, with approximately 11% seen just once and 6.8% held by the top ten. The sample belongs to a study of CD8 T cells in ankylosing spondylitis. Study outcomes and limitations: About 8 highly homologous variants made up a TCR beta motif, and this motif appeared characteristic of ankylosing spondylitis blood. Matched synovial fluid from ankylosing spondylitis patients was reported to be enriched for disease-linked clones.

CDR1 and CDR2 (germline): MNHNY, SVGAGI (reference sequence). V lost 3 bases to trimming and J lost 8 bases, with 11 bases between them. This CDR3 has 13 residues. The chain uses TRBV6-6 and TRBJ1-5; possibly TRBD1 for D (6 bases). Specimen: blood, either unsorted or a sorted T cell fraction (not recorded which). This sequence originates from a male donor with ankylosing spondylitis. CDR3 residues: CASSYTGLEPQHF. DNA for the CDR3: TGTGCCAGCAGTTATACAGGGTTGGAGCCCCAGCATTTT.